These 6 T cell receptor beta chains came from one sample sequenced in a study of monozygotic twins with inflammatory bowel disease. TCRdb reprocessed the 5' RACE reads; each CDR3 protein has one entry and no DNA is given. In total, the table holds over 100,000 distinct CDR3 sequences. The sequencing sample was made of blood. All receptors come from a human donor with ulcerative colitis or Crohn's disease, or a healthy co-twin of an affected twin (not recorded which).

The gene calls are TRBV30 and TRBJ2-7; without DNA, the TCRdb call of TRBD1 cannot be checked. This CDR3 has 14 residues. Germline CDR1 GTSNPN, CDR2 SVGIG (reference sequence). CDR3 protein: CAWSVGTGIYEQYF.

The CDR3: CASSLVGPGQDGSPLHF. The chain carries TRBV5-1 and TRBJ1-6; TCRdb proposes TRBD1, but this gene call is untestable without DNA. The CDR3 covers 17 residues. Germline CDR1 reads SGHRS; CDR2 reads YFSETQ.

CDR3 protein: CSASNQVIQETQYF. The chain combines TRBV20-1 with TRBJ2-5. CDR1 and CDR2 from the germline V gene are DFQATT and SNEGSKA (reference sequence). The CDR3 has 14 amino acids.

Here the CDR3 reads CASSHKVVTEAFF. This chain connects TRBV27 to TRBJ1-1. The CDR3 has 13 residues. Germline loops: CDR1 MNHEY, CDR2 SMNVEV (reference sequence).

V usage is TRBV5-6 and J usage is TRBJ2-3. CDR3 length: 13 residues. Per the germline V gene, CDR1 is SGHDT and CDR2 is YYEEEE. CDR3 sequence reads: CASSLMDTDTQYF.

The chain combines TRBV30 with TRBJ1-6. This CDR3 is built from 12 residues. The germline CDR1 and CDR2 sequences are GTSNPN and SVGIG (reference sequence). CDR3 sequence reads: CAWATLNSPLHF.